One sample yielded the 11 T cell receptor beta chains listed below, sequenced in a study of blood T cell repertoires in COVID-19. The repertoire was sequenced with immunoSEQ multiplex PCR; TCRdb's copy has only in-frame clones and lacks some. Among 100,000 to 150,000 clones listed, 60% to 85% were seen once. Sequences were obtained from peripheral blood. The receptors shown here come from a man aged 70 or older with acute or convalescent COVID-19.

Points on this clone: Germline and junction disagree at one end, which may indicate a read error. The gene calls are TRBV6-1 and TRBJ2-3, with 7 bases lining up with TRBD1. This CDR3 comprises 15 residues. In germline, CDR1 is MNHNS, CDR2 SASEGT. The CDR3 here is CASSEGTASTDTQYF. The DNA for the CDR3 is TGTGCCAGCAGCGAAGGGACAGCAAGCACAGATACGCAGTATTTT.

The chain is built from TRBV7-2 and TRBJ1-6; D may be TRBD1 (5 bases). The CDR3 totals 15 residues. Germline V lookup: CDR1 SGHTA, CDR2 FQGNSA. Between the trimmed V and J ends, which lost 4 bases and 6 bases, there was a span of 13 bases. The CDR3 is CASSSRGGFNSPLHF. The CDR3 coding sequence is TGTGCCAGCAGCTCCCGGGGGGGATTTAATTCACCCCTCCACTTT.

About this clone: Different DNA sequences within this sample yield the same CDR3. The J gene is TRBJ2-1, the V gene TRBV9; 7 bases are shared with TRBD2. The J segment lost 4 bases and the V segment lost 0 bases, leaving 1 base of the junction unmatched. The CDR3 spans 14 residues. Germline V gene sequence: CDR1 SGDLS, CDR2 YYNGEE. DNA for the CDR3: TGTGCCAGCAGCGTAGCTAGCGGTTACAATGAGCAGTTCTTC. This translates into CASSVASGYNEQFF.

The rearrangement links TRBV2 to TRBJ2-1; D gene uncertain. CDR1 and CDR2 from the germline V gene are SNHLY and FYNNEI. This CDR3 has 14 amino acids. The V and J ends lost 1 base and 2 bases respectively, with 6 bases between them. The CDR3 DNA reads as TGTGCCAGCAGTGAAGACCAGACCTACAATGAGCAGTTCTTC. Its translation: CASSEDQTYNEQFF. Supplemented by reference TRBV2 and TRBJ2-1, the full variable domain reads EPEVTQTPSHQVTQMGQEVILRCVPISNHLYFYWYRQILGQKVEFLVSFYNNEISEKSEIFDDQFSVERPDGSNFTLKIRSTKLEDSAMYFCASSEDQTYNEQFFGPGTRLTVL.

This sequence joins TRBV27 and TRBJ1-1; tentatively, D is TRBD1 (6 bases). The CDR3 consists of 18 residues. With 5 bases removed from V and 1 base from J, the gap between germline ends came to 23 bases. The germline CDR1 and CDR2 sequences are MNHEY and SMNVEV (reference sequence). The DNA for the CDR3 is TGTGCCAGCAGTACCTCTAGGGGGGGCGCAGGAGGGAACACTGAAGCTTTCTTT. The encoded protein is CASSTSRGGAGGNTEAFF.

The V gene is TRBV23-1, the J gene TRBJ2-3, with a weak D call TRBD2 (5 bases). TRBV23-1 is identified as an open reading frame with a role that is uncertain. The CDR3 has 11 amino acids. Trimming shortened V by 7 bases and J by 6 bases, and 8 bases separated the two germline ends. The DNA of the CDR3 is TGCGCCAGCATATGCGGGGATACGCAGTATTTT. Its translation is CASICGDTQYF.

The chain employs TRBV5-6 and TRBJ1-6, with TRBD1 matching 8 bases. Trimming cost V 4 bases and J 6 bases; bases outside gene matches: 12. The CDR3 loop spans 17 amino acids. The germline CDR1 and CDR2 sequences are SGHDT and YYEEEE. The CDR3 DNA is TGTGCCAGCAGCGGTGGACAGGGTTGGACCCTTAATTCACCCCTCCACTTT. Its protein is CASSGGQGWTLNSPLHF.

The chain employs TRBV2 and TRBJ1-2; 9 bases line up with TRBD1. Losses at the gene ends were 8 bases for V and 4 bases for J; bases not matched to a gene: 8. CDR3 size: 14 residues. Germline V gene sequence: CDR1 SNHLY, CDR2 FYNNEI. The CDR3, as DNA: TGTGCCAGCGCCGACAGGGGGAGGTCCTATGGCTACACCTTC. It specifies CASADRGRSYGYTF.

This clone was picked up one time. The rearrangement joins TRBV2 to TRBJ2-1, with D maybe TRBD2 (6 bases). The germline V and J ends were trimmed by 8 bases and 2 bases, with 13 bases remaining between them. The CDR3 runs 14 residues. Germline loops: CDR1 SNHLY, CDR2 FYNNEI. CDR3 protein: CASLLRETYNEQFF. The CDR3 DNA reads TGTGCCAGCCTCCTCCGGGAGACCTACAATGAGCAGTTCTTC.

The chain carries TRBV12-5 and TRBJ1-5; D is possibly TRBD1 (6 bases). CDR3 length equals 16 residues. Germline V gene data show CDR1 as LGHNT and CDR2 as FRNRAP. V was cut by 6 bases and J by 2 bases, with 17 bases left in between. In nucleotides, the CDR3 is TGTGCTAGTGGCTTAGAACAGGGAAGGCGCAATCAGCCCCAGCATTTT. Translation: CASGLEQGRRNQPQHF.

The genes are TRBV27 and TRBJ1-5, with D possibly TRBD1 on 5 matching bases. Germline V gives CDR1 MNHEY, CDR2 SMNVEV (reference sequence). Between the trimmed V and J ends, which lost 6 bases and 1 base, there was a span of 16 bases. The CDR3 contains 16 residues. The CDR3, as DNA: TGTGCCAGCAGGTCAACGAGGGACTTGAGCAATCAGCCCCAGCATTTT. It is translated as CASRSTRDLSNQPQHF.